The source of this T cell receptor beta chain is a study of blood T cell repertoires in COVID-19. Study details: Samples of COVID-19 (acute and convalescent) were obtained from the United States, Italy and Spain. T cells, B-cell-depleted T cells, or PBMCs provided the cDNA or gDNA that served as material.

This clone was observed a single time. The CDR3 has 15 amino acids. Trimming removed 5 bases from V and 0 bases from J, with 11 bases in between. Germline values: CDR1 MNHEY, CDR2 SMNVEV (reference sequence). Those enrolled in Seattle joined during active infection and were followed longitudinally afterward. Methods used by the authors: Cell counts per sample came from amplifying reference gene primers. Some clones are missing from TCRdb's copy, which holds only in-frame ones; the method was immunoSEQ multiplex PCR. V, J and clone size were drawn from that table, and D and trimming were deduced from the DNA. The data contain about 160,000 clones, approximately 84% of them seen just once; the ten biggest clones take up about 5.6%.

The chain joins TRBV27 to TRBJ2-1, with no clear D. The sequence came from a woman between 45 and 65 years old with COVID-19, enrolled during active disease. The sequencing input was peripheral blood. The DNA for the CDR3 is TGTGCCAGCAGTGATTATCTGAGCTCCTACAATGAGCAGTTCTTC. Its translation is CASSDYLSSYNEQFF.